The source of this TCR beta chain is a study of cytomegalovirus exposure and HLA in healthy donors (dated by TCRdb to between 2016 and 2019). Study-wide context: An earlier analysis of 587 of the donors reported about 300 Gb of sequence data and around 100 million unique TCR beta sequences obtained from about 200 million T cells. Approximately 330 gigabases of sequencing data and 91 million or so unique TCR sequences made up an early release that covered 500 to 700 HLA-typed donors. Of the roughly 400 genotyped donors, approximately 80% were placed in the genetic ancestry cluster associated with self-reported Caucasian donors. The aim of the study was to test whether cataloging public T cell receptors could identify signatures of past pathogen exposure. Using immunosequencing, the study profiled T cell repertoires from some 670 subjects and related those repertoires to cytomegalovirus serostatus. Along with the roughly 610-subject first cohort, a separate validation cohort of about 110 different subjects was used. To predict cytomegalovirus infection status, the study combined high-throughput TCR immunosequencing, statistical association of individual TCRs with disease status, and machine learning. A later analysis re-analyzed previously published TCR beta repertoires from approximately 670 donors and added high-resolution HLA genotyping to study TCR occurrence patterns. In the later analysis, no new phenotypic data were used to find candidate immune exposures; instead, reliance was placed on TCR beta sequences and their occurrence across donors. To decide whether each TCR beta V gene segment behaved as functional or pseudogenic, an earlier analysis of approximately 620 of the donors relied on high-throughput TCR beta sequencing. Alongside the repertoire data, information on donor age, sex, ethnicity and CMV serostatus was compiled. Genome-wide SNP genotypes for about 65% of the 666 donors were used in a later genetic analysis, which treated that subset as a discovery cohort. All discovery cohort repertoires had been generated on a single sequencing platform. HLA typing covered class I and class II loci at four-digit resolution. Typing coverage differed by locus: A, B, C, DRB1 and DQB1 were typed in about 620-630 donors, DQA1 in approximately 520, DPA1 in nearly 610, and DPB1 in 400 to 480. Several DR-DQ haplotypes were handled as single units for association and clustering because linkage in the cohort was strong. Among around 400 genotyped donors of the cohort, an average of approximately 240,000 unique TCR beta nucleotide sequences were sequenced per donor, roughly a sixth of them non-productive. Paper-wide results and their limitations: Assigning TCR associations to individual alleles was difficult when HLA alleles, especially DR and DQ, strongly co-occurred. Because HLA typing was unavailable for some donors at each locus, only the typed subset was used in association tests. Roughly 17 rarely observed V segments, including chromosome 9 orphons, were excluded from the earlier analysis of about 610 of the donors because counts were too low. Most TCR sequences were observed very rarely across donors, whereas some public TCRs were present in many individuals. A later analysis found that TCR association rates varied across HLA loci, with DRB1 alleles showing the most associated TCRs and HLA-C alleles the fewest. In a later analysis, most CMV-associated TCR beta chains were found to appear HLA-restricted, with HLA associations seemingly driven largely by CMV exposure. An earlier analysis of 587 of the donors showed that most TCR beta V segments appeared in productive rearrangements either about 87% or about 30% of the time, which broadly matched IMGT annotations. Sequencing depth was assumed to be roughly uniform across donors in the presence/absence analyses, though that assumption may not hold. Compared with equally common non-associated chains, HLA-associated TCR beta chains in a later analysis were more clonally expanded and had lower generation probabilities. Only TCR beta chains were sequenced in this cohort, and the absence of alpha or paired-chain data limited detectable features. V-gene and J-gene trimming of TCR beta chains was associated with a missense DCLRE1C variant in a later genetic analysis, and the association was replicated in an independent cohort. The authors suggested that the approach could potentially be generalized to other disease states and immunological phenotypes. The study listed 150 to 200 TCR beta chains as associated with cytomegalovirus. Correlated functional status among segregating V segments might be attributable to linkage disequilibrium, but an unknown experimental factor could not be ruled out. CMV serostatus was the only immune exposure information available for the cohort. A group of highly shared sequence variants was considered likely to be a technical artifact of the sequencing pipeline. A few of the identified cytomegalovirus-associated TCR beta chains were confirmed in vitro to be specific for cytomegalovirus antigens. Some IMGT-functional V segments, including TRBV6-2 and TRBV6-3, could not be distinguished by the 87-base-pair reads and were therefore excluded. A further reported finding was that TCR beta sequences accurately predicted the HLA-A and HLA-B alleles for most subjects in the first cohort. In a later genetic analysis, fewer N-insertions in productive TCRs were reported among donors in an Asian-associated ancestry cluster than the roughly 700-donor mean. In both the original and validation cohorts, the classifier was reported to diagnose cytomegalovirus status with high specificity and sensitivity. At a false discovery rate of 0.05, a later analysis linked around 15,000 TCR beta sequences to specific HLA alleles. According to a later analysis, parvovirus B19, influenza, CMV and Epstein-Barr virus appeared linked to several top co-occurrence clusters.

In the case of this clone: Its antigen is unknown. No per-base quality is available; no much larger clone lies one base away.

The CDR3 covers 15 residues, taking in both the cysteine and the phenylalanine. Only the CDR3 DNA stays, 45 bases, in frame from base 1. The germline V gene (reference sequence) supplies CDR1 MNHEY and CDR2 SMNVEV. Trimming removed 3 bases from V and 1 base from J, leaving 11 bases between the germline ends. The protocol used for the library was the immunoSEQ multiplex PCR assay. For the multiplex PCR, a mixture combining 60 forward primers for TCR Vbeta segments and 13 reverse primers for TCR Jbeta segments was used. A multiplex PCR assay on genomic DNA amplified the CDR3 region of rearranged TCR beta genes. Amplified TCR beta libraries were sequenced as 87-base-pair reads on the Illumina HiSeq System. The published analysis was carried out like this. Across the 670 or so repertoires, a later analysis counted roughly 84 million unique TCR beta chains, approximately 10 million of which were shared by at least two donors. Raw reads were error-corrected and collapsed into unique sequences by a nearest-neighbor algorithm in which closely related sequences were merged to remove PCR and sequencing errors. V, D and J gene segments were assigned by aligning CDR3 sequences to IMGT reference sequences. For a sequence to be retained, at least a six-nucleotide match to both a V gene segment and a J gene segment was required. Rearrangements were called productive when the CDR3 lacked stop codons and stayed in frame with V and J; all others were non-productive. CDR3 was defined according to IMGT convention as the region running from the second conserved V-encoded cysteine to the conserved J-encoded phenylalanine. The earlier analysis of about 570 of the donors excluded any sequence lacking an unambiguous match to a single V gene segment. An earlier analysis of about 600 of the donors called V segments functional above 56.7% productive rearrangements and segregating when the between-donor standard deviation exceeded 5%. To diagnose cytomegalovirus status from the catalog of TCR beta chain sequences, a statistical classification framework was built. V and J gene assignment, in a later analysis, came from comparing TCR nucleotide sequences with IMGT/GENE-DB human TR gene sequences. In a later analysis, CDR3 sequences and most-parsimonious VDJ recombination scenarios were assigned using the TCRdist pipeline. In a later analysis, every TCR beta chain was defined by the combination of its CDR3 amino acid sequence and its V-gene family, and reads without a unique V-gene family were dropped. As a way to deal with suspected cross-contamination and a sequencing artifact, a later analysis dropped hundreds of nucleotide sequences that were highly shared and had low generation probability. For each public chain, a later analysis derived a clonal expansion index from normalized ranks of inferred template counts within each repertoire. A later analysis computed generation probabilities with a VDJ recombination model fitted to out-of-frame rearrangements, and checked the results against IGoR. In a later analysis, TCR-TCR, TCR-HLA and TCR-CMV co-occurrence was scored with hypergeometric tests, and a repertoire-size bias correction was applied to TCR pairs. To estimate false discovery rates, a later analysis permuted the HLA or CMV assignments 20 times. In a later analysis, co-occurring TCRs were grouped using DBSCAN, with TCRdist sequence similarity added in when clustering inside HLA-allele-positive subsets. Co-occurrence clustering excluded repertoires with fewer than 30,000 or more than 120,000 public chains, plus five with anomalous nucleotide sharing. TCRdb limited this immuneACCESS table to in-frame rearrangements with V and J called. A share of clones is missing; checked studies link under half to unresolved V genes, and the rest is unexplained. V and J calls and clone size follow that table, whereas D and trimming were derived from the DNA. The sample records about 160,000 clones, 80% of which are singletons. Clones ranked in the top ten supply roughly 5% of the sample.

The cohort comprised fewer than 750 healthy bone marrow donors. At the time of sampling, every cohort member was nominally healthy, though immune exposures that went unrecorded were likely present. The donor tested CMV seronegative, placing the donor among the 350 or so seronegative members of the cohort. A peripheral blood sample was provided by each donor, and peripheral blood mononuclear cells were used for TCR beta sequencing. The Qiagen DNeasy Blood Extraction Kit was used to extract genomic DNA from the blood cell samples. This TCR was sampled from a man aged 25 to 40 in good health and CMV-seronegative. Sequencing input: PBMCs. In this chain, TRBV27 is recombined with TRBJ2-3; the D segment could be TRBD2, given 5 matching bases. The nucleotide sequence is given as TGTGCCAGCAGTTTCCCCAGCGGAGGCACAGATACGCAGTATTTT. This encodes CASSFPSGGTDTQYF.